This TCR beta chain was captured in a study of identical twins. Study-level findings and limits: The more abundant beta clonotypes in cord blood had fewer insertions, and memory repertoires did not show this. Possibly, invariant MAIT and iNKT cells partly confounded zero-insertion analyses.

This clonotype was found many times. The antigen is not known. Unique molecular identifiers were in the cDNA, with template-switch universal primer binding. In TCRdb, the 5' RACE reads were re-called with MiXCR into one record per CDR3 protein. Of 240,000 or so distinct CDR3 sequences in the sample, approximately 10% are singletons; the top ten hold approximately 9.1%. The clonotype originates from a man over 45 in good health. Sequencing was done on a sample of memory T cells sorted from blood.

DNA for the CDR3: TGCAGTGCTAGTGGACAGGTCGCGGGAAACACCATATATTTT. Its protein product is CSASGQVAGNTIYF. This chain joins TRBV20-1 and TRBJ1-3, with 7 bases aligning to TRBD1. Trimming took 3 bases from V and 4 from J; bases not matched to a gene: 6. CDR3 length: 14 amino acids. CDR1 and CDR2 from the germline V gene are DFQATT and SNEGSKA (reference sequence).